Sequencing of this TCR beta chain was carried out in a study of blood T cell repertoires in COVID-19 (dated by TCRdb to 2020 to 2021). Describing the broader study: Samples covering the acute and convalescent phases of COVID-19 were provided by collaborators in the United States, Italy and Spain. The prospective study material was composed of cDNA or gDNA derived from T cells, B-cell-depleted T cells, or PBMCs. Deeply sampled blood TCRbeta repertoires from subjects exposed to, actively infected with, or recovered from COVID-19 were included in the dataset. The repertoires were made available in a free public database intended to serve as a resource for research on the immune response to SARS-CoV-2. Samples were obtained from the ongoing ImmuneRACE study (first 160 participants) and from 1,200 or so subjects provided by 6 global collaborators. Sample metadata almost always included a de-identified subject ID, COVID-19 status, age in years and sex. Where available, HLA class I and class II types were taken from metadata supplied by the sample provider and were not determined by assay-based typing. Results and caveats for the whole study, not just this receptor: The quantity of clinical and demographic metadata differed by source and by participant and was supplied without curation.

Collaborating institutions collected whole blood in K2EDTA tubes following their own protocols. For TCRbeta analysis, collaborator samples were shipped as frozen whole blood, as isolated PBMCs, or as DNA extracted from either sample type. TCRbeta CDR3 regions were amplified from genomic DNA using the immunoSEQ Assay, a bias-controlled multiplex PCR. The study's own analysis went as follows. Within the assay, amplification of reference gene primers was used to estimate how many nucleated cells each sample contained. To quantify the absolute abundance of each unique TCRbeta CDR3 rearrangement, sequence reads were collapsed and filtered. Productive Simpson clonality was computed per sample as the square root of Simpson's diversity index over productive rearrangements. TCRdb holds this immuneACCESS table with in-frame rearrangements only. Some clones are missing; in checked studies, unresolved V genes explain under half, and the rest has no known cause. V, J and clone size reflect that table, while D and trimming were determined from the DNA. The sample has 120,000 to 150,000 clones on record, roughly 87% of them singletons. The ten largest clones add up to around 1.5% of the sample.

Concerning this clone itself: Its antigen target is currently unknown. Nothing much larger sits one base from this clone, and base qualities are not available.

The CDR3 measures 14 amino acids from cysteine to phenylalanine. The CDR3 DNA has 42 bases and is translated from base 1. For CDR1 and CDR2, the germline V gene lists LGHNA and YNFKEQ. V gives up 1 base and J gives up 7 bases, and the segment between their germline ends measures 12 bases. The sequence derives from a human donor in a cohort sampled during active COVID-19. The sequencing input was peripheral blood. The rearrangement combines TRBV4-2 with TRBJ2-3; possibly the D gene is TRBD1, per 6 matching bases. The CDR3 sequence is CASSQVAGVNTQYF. The base sequence is TGTGCCAGCAGCCAAGTTGCAGGGGTGAATACGCAGTATTTT.